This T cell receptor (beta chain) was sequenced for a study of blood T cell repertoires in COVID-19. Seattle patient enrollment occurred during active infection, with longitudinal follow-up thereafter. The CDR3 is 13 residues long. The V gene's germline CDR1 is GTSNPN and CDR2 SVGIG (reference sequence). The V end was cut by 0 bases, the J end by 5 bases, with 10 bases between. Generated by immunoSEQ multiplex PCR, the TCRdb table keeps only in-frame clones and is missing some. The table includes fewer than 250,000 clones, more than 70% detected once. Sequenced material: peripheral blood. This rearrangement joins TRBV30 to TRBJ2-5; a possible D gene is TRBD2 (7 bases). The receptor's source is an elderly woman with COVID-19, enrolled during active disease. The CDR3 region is CAWSVGGPETQYF. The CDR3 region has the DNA TGTGCCTGGAGTGTCGGGGGGCCCGAGACCCAGTACTTC.